These T cell receptor beta chains were read from a single sample in a study of CD8 T cells in Susac syndrome. TCRdb re-called the immunoSEQ multiplex PCR reads with MiXCR, one entry per CDR3 protein. The data contain about 300,000 distinct CDR3 sequences, about 89% of them singletons. The specimen was CD8+ T cells from PBMCs. The receptors originated from a human donor with multiple sclerosis. Each CDR3 is given with its conserved first and last residue. A D gene is named only where the DNA matches it firmly. The listing skips clone size in some rows; elsewhere it reads once, few, many or a size class.

>.|TRBJ2-3|.|TRBV21-1
TGTGCCAGCAGCAAGCCTAGCGGGGATGCAGATACGCAGTATTTT
CASSKPSGDADTQYF
>.|TRBJ2-7|.|TRBV12-3/TRBV12-4
TGTGCCAGCAGTTTGGCGGGGATTGGGGAGCAGTACTTC
CASSLAGIGEQYF
>.|TRBJ2-1|.|TRBV12-3/TRBV12-4
TGTGCCAGCAGCCAACAGCGGGTGATCATCAATGAGCAGTTCTTC
CASSQQRVIINEQFF
>.|TRBJ2-1|.|TRBV7-9
TGTGCCAGCAGCTTAGGCCCCCTGGGGGAGCAGTTCTTC
CASSLGPLGEQFF
>.|TRBJ2-2|.|TRBV24-1
TGTGCCACCAGTGATTTCACCGGCGCTGGGGAGCTGTTTTTT
CATSDFTGAGELFF
>.|TRBJ2-7|.|TRBV27
TGTGCCAGCAGTTTTAGTGGGGCCTACGAGCAGTACTTC
CASSFSGAYEQYF
>.|TRBJ2-3|.|TRBV12-3/TRBV12-4
TGTGCCAGCAGTTTCAGCGGAACCACAGATACGCAGTATTTT
CASSFSGTTDTQYF
>TRBD1|TRBJ2-1|.|TRBV19
TGTGCCAGTAGTCCAACAGGGGCGGTGTACAATGAGCAGTTCTTC
CASSPTGAVYNEQFF
>.|TRBJ2-3|.|TRBV29-1
TGCAGCGTGGCCAGGACAGCTCTAGCAACAGATACGCAGTATTTT
CSVARTALATDTQYF
>.|TRBJ2-2|.|TRBV5-8
TGTGCCAGCAGCTACCCCATTGGGCCCGAGAACACCGGGGAGCTGTTTTTT
CASSYPIGPENTGELFF
>.|TRBJ2-3|.|TRBV9
TGTGCCAGCAGCGTCGGAGGGGGGGCAGATACGCAGTATTTT
CASSVGGGADTQYF
>TRBD2|TRBJ2-1|once|TRBV19
TGTGCCAGTAGTTCGGGACTAGCGGGGGGGCCGGGCTCCTACAATGAGCAGTTCTTC
CASSSGLAGGPGSYNEQFF
>.|TRBJ2-3|.|TRBV6-2/TRBV6-3
TGTGCCAGCAGTTACCCGGACAGAGTGACAGATACGCAGTATTTT
CASSYPDRVTDTQYF
>.|TRBJ2-7|.|TRBV6-2/TRBV6-3
TGTGCCAGCAGTTACTCAGAGGCGTACGAGCAGTACTTC
CASSYSEAYEQYF
>TRBD1|TRBJ2-5|.|TRBV28
TGTGCCAGCAGCCCGACAGGGCTGGGGGAGACCCAGTACTTC
CASSPTGLGETQYF
>.|TRBJ2-1|.|TRBV6-5
TGTGCCAGCAGTCCGACTGGACCTACCTACAATGAGCAGTTCTTC
CASSPTGPTYNEQFF
>.|TRBJ2-7|.|TRBV28
TGTGCCAGCAGTTTAATCTGGGACGTAGGCTACGAGCAGTACTTC
CASSLIWDVGYEQYF
>.|TRBJ1-1|.|TRBV30
TGTGCCTGGAGTGTACGGGGCCAACTGGGCACTGAAGCTTTCTTT
CAWSVRGQLGTEAFF
>.|TRBJ2-2|.|TRBV12-3/TRBV12-4
TGTGCCAGCAGTCATAACACCGGGGAGCTGTTTTTT
CASSHNTGELFF
>.|TRBJ2-7|.|TRBV7-9
TGTGCCAGCAGCTCCCGACTCAGTACCTCCTACGAGCAGTACTTC
CASSSRLSTSYEQYF
>.|TRBJ2-2|.|TRBV15
TGTGCCACCGGGTCGGTAAACACCGGGGAGCTGTTTTTT
CATGSVNTGELFF
>.|TRBJ2-3|.|TRBV27
TGTGCCAGCAGTTCCGATTTCCTGCGGCCTAGCACAGATACGCAGTATTTT
CASSSDFLRPSTDTQYF
>.|TRBJ2-7|.|TRBV23-1
TGCGCCAGCAGTCACGAGGGTGTACAACCCTACGAGCAGTACTTC
CASSHEGVQPYEQYF
>.|TRBJ2-4|once|TRBV2
TGTGCCAGCAGTGAAACGGCAGCCAAAAGGGGCATTCAGTACTTC
CASSETAAKRGIQYF
>.|TRBJ1-5|.|TRBV20-1
TGCAGTGCTAGGGCTAAACTTAACAATCAGCCCCAGCATTTT
CSARAKLNNQPQHF
>.|TRBJ2-1|.|TRBV4-1
TGCGCCAGCAGCCAAGGATTCAAGAGCTCCTACAATGAGCAGTTCTTC
CASSQGFKSSYNEQFF
>.|TRBJ2-5|.|TRBV23-1
TGCGCCAGCAGTCGCCCCCAGGGAAAGGAGACCCAGTACTTC
CASSRPQGKETQYF
>.|TRBJ2-7|.|TRBV30
TGTGCCTGGGGTCGGGACACCTCCTACGAGCAGTACTTC
CAWGRDTSYEQYF
>.|TRBJ2-3|.|TRBV7-8
TGTGCCAGCCTGGAGGGGGTTACAGATACGCAGTATTTT
CASLEGVTDTQYF
>TRBD2|TRBJ2-1|.|TRBV9
TGTGCCAGCACCTCTAGCGGGGGGGACAATGAGCAGTTCTTC
CASTSSGGDNEQFF
>TRBD1|TRBJ1-5|.|TRBV19
TGTGCCAGTAGCGGACAGGGCGGCAATCAGCCCCAGCATTTT
CASSGQGGNQPQHF
>.|TRBJ1-6|.|TRBV19
TGTGCCAGTAGCGGACAGTTCTATAATTCACCCCTCCACTTT
CASSGQFYNSPLHF